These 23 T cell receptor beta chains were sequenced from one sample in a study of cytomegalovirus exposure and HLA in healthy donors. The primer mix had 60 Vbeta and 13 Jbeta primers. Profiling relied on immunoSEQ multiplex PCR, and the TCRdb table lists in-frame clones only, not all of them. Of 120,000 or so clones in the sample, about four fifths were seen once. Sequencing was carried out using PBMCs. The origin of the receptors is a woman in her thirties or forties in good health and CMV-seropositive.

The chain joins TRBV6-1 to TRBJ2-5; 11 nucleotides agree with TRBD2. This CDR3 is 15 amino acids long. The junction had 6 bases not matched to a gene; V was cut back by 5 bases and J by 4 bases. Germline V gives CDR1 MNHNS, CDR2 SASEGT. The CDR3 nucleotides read TGTGCCAGCAGTTTGGTAGCGGGAGGGAGAGAGACCCAGTACTTC. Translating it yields CASSLVAGGRETQYF.

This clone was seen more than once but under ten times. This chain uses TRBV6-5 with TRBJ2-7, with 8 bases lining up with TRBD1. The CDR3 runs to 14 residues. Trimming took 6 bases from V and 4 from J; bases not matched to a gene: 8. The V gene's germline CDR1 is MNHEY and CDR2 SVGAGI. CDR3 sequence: CASSSGTGSYEQYF. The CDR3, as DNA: TGTGCCAGCAGCTCCGGGACAGGCTCATACGAGCAGTACTTC.

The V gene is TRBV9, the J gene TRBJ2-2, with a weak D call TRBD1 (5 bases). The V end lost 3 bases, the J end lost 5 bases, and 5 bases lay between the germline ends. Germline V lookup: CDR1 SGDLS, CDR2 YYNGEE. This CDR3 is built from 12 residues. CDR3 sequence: CASSGQTGELFF. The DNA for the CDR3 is TGTGCCAGCAGCGGACAGACCGGGGAGCTGTTTTTT.

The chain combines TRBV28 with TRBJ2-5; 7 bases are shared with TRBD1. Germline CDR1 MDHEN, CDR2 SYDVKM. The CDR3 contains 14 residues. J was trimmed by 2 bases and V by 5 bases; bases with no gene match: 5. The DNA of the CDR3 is TGTGCCAGCAGTCTGACAGGGATTCAAGAGACCCAGTACTTC. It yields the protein CASSLTGIQETQYF.

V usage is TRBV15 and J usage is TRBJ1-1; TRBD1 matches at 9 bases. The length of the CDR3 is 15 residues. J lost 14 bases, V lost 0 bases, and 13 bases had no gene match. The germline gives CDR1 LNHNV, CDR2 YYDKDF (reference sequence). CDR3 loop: CATSRDPVMTGGTFF. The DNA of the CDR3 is TGTGCCACCAGCAGAGATCCGGTGATGACAGGGGGAACGTTCTTT.

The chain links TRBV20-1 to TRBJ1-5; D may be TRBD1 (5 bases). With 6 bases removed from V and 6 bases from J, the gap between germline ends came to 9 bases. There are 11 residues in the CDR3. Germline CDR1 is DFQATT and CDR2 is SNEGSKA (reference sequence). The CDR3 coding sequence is TGCAGTGCAGGGGAGGGTCAGCCCCAGCATTTT. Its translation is CSAGEGQPQHF.

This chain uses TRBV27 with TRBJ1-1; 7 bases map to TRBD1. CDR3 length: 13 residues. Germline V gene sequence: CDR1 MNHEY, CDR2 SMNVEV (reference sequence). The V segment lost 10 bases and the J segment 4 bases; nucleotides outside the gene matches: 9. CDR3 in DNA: TGTGCCACCAAACAGGGGCTGAGCACTGAAGCTTTCTTT. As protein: CATKQGLSTEAFF.

CDR3 coding DNA: TGCGCCACCGGGACTAGCGGGGTAAATGAGCAGTTCTTC. Its protein is CATGTSGVNEQFF. The chain joins TRBV5-1 to TRBJ2-1, with TRBD2 identical over 13 bases. The CDR3 totals 13 residues. Germline trimming cut 9 bases from V and 7 bases from J; bases unmatched to any gene: 4. Per the germline V gene, CDR1 is SGHRS and CDR2 is YFSETQ.

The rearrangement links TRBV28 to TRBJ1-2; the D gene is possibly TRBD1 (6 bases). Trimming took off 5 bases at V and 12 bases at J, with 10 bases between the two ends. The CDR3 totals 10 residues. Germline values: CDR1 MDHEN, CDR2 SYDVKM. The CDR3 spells CASSQGTHTF. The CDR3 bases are TGTGCCAGCAGTCAGGGGACACACACCTTC.

The CDR3 DNA reads TGTGCCAGCAGTTTAGCGTATAGCACAGATACGCAGTATTTT. It yields the protein CASSLAYSTDTQYF. This chain uses TRBV27 with TRBJ2-3; the D is unclear. CDR1 and CDR2 (germline): MNHEY, SMNVEV (reference sequence). CDR3 size: 14 residues. V dropped 2 bases and J dropped 0 bases, with 6 bases sitting between them.

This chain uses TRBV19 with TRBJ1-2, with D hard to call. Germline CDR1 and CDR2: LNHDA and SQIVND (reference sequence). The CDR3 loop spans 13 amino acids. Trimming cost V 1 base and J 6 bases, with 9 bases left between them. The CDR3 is CASSIVDSDGYTF. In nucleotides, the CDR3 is TGTGCCAGTAGTATAGTGGACTCAGATGGCTACACCTTC.

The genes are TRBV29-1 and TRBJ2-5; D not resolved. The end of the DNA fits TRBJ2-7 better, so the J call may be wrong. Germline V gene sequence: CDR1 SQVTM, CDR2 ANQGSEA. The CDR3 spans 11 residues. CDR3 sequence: CSVELSYEQYF. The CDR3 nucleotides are TGCAGCGTTGAACTTTCCTACGAGCAGTACTTC.

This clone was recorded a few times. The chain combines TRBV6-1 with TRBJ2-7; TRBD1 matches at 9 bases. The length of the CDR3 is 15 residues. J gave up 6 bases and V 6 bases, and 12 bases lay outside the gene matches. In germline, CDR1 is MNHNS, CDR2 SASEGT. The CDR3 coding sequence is TGTGCCAGCAGGAGGGGGGGGACAGGGTTGGCCGAGCAGTACTTC. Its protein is CASRRGGTGLAEQYF.

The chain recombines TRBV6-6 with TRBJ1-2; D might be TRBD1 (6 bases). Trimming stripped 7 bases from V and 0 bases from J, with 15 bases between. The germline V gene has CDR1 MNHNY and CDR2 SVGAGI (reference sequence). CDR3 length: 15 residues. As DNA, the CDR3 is TGTGCCAGCACCCCCGAGGCAGGGGCTAACTATGGCTACACCTTC. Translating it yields CASTPEAGANYGYTF.

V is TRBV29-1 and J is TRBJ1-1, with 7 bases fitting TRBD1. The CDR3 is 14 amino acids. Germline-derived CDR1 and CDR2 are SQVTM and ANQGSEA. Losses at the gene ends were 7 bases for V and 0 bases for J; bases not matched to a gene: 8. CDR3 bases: TGCAGCGGAGGACAGGCGGCTTTGAACACTGAAGCTTTCTTT. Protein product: CSGGQAALNTEAFF.

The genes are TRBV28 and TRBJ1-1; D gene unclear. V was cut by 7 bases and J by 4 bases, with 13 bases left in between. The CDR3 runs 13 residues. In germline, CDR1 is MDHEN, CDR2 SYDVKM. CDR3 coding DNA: TGTGCCAGCACCGGGGATGGTTTCACTGAAGCTTTCTTT. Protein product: CASTGDGFTEAFF. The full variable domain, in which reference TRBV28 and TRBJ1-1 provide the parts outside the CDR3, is DVKVTQSSRYLVKRTGEKVFLECVQDMDHENMFWYRQDPGLGLRLIYFSYDVKMKEKGDIPEGYSVSREKKERFSLILESASTNQTSMYLCASTGDGFTEAFFGQGTRLTVV.

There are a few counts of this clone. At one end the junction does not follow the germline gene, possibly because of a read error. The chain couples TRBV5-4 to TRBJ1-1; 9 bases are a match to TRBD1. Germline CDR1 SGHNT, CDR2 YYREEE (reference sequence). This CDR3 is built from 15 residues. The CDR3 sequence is CASSFPDRGNIEAFF. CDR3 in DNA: TGTGCCAGCAGTTTTCCGGACAGGGGCAACATTGAAGCTTTCTTT.

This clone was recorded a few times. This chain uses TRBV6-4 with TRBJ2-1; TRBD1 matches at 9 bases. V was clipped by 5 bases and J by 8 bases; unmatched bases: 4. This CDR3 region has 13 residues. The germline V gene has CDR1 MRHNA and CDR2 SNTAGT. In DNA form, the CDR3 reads TGTGCCAGCAGTAGGGACAGGGAATATGAGCAGTTCTTC. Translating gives CASSRDREYEQFF.

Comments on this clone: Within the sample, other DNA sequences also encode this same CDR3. The DNA for the CDR3 is TGCGCCAGCAGCTTACAGGGGGAGACCCAGTACTTC. Protein sequence: CASSLQGETQYF. The V and J genes are TRBV5-1 and TRBJ2-5; 7 nucleotides match TRBD1. In germline, CDR1 is SGHRS, CDR2 YFSETQ. The CDR3 has 12 residues. V was pared by 2 bases and J by 5 bases, with 0 bases of the junction left unmatched.

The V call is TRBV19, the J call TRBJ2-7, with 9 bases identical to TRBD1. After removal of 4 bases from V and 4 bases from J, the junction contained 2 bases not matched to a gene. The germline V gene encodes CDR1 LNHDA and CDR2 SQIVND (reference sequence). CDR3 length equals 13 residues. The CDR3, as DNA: TGTGCCAGTAGTAGGACAGGGGATTACGAGCAGTACTTC. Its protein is CASSRTGDYEQYF. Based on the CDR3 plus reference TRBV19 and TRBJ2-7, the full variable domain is DGGITQSPKYLFRKEGQNVTLSCEQNLNHDAMYWYRQDPGQGLRLIYYSQIVNDFQKGDIAEGYSVSREKKESFPLTVTSAQKNPTAFYLCASSRTGDYEQYFGPGTRLTVT.

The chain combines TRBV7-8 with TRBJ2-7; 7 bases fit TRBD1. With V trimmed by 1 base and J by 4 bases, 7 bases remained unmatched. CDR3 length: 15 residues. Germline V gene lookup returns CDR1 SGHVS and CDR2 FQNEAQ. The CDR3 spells CASSLGTGSGYEQYF. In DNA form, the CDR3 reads TGTGCCAGCAGCTTAGGGACAGGCTCTGGGTACGAGCAGTACTTC. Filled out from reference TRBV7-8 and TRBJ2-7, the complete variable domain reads GAGVSQSPRYKVAKRGQDVALRCDPISGHVSLFWYQQALGQGPEFLTYFQNEAQLDKSGLPSDRFFAERPEGSVSTLKIQRTQQEDSAVYLCASSLGTGSGYEQYFGPGTRLTVT.

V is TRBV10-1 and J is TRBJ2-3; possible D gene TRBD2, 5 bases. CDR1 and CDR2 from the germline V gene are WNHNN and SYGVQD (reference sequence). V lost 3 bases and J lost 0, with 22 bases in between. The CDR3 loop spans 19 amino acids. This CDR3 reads CASSDTPKDSRTSTDTQYF. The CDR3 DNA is TGCGCCAGCAGTGATACCCCCAAGGACTCGAGAACTAGCACAGATACGCAGTATTTT.

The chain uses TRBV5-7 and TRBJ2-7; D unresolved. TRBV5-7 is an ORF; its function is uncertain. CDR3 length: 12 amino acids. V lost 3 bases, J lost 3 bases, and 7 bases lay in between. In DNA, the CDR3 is TGTGCCAGCAGCTGTGAGGTCTACGAGCAGTACTTC. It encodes CASSCEVYEQYF.